The clone carrying this T cell receptor beta chain has only a few counts. This entry belongs to a study of blood T cells in healthy people across ages. The CDR3 length is 16 residues. From germline, CDR1 is MNHNY and CDR2 SVGAGI (reference sequence). V was pared by 0 bases and J by 2 bases, with 13 bases between. Donors were systemically healthy Caucasian individuals from Russia aged roughly 6 to 100 years. Next came a second PCR, run for about 6 to 11 cycles, which used a sample-barcoded 5' primer along with a J-beta primer mix. Each cDNA molecule carried a tag from a template-switch adaptor that contained 12 random nucleotides. A single record per CDR3 protein comes from TCRdb applying MiXCR to the 5' RACE reads. This sample has 600,000 to 850,000 distinct CDR3 sequences, with approximately 43% found just once.

The sample consisted of blood. The V and J genes are TRBV6-6 and TRBJ2-5; tentative D call: TRBD2 (5 bases). This TCR was sampled from a woman aged 60-75 years in good health. The CDR3 spells CASSYSGGQPQETQYF. As DNA, the CDR3 is TGTGCCAGCAGTTACTCCGGCGGGCAGCCTCAAGAGACCCAGTACTTC.